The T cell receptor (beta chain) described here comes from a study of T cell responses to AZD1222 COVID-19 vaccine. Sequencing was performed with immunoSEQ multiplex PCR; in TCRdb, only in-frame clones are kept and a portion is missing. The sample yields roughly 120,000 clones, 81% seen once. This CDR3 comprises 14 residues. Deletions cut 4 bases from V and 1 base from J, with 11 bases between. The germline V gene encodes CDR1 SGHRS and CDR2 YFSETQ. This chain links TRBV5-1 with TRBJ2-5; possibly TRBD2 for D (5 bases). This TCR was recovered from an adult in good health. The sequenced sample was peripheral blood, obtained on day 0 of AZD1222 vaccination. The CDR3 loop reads CASSLLAVQETQYF. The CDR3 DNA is TGCGCCAGCAGCCTCCTAGCTGTCCAAGAGACCCAGTACTTC.